This T cell receptor beta chain was profiled in a study of cytomegalovirus exposure and HLA in healthy donors. J lost 4 bases, V lost 2 bases, and 6 bases had no gene match. There are 16 residues in the CDR3. CDR1 SGHTA and CDR2 FQGTGA come from the germline V gene. Study conclusions and caveats: For most subjects, TCR beta sequences were reported to predict HLA-A and HLA-B alleles with accuracy. Apparent HLA restriction characterized most CMV-associated TCR beta chains in a later analysis.

With 60 Vbeta and 13 Jbeta primers, the PCR was carried out. Here immunoSEQ multiplex PCR was the method, and the copy in TCRdb shows in-frame clones only, minus some. The sample has about 140,000 clones, roughly 79% seen once; the top ten hold about 2.5%. Regarding this clone: The target antigen is unknown.

The V gene is TRBV7-3, the J gene TRBJ2-3; 10 bases are a match to TRBD2. Sequences were obtained from PBMCs. The clonotype was recovered from a male donor in good health and CMV-seronegative. The chain's CDR3 is CASSLYASGGPDTQYF. The CDR3 DNA follows: TGTGCCAGCAGCTTATATGCTAGCGGGGGTCCAGATACGCAGTATTTT.